This TCR beta chain was captured by sequencing in a study of blood T cells in healthy people across ages. Study-wide results and caveats: There were more naive CD4+ cells and higher diversity in long-lived donors than in aged donors.

A remark on this clonotype: No antigen is known for it.

Together with a sample-barcoded 5' primer, a J-beta primer mix was included in a second PCR lasting about 7 to 12 cycles. Each single sample gave us at least 3 million CDR3-containing paired-end reads. TCRdb fed the 5' RACE reads into MiXCR, producing one record per CDR3 protein. The data contain under 2,000,000 distinct CDR3 sequences, roughly 52% of them singletons. Individuals who donated were healthy Caucasians from Russia aged about 6 to 100. Germline V CDR1 and CDR2: SGHTA, FQGNSA. The CDR3 runs to 14 residues. Trimming took 5 bases from V and 4 from J, leaving 14 bases between them. The TCR was taken from a woman aged 40 to 55 in good health. The sample taken for sequencing was blood. The chain has TRBV7-2 and TRBJ2-5, with D possibly matching TRBD2 (7 bases). The CDR3 nucleotides read TGTGCCAGCAGCGAGGGGGGGGCAGGAGAGACCCAGTACTTC. Translated, it gives CASSEGGAGETQYF.